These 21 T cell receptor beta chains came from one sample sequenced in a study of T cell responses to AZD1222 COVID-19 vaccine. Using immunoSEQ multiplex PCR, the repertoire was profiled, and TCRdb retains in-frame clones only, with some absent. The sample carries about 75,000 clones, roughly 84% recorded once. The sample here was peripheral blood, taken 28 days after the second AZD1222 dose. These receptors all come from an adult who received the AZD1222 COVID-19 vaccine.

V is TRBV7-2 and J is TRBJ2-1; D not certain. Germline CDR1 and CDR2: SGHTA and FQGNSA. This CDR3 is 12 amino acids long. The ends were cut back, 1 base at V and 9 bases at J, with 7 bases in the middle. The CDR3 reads CASSLGGSEQFF. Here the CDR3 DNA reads TGTGCCAGCAGCTTAGGTGGCTCTGAGCAGTTCTTC.

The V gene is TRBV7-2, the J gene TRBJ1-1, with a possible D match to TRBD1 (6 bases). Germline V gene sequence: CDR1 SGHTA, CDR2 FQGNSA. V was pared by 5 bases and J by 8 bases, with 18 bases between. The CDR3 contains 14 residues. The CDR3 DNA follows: TGTGCCAGCAGCACGAAGACAGGCCCAACAGAAGCTTTCTTT. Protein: CASSTKTGPTEAFF. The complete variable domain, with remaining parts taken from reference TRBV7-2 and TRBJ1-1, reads GAGVSQSPSNKVTEKGKDVELRCDPISGHTALYWYRQSLGQGLEFLIYFQGNSAPDKSGLPSDRFSAERTGGSVSTLTIQRTQQEDSAVYLCASSTKTGPTEAFFGQGTRLTVV.

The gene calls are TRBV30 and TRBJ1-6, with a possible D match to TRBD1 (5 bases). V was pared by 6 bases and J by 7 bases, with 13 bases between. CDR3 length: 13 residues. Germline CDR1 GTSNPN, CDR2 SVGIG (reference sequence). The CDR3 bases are TGTGCCTGCCGACCGGGGCCGAATTCACCCCTCCACTTT. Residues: CACRPGPNSPLHF.

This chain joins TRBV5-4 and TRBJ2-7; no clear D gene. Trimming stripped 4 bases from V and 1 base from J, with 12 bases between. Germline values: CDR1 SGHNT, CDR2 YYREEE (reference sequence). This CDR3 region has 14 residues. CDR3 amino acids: CASSEPGPSYEQYF. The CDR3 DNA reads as TGTGCCAGCAGCGAACCGGGCCCTTCCTACGAGCAGTACTTC.

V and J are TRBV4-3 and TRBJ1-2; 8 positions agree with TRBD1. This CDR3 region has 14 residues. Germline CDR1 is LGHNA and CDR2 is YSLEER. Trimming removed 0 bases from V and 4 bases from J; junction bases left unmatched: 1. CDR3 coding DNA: TGCGCCAGCAGCCAAGACAGGGGGCCCTATGGCTACACCTTC. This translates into CASSQDRGPYGYTF.

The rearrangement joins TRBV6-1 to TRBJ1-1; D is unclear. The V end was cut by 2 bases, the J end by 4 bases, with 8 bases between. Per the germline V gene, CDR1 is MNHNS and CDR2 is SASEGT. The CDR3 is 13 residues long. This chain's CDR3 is CASSEKQFTEAFF. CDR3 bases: TGTGCCAGCAGTGAAAAACAGTTCACTGAAGCTTTCTTT.

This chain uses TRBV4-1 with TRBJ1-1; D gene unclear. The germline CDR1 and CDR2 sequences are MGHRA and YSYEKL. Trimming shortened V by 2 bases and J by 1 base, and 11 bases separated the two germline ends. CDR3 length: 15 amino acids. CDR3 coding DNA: TGCGCCAGCAGCCAACTTGGTAGCGGGAACACTGAAGCTTTCTTT. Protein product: CASSQLGSGNTEAFF.

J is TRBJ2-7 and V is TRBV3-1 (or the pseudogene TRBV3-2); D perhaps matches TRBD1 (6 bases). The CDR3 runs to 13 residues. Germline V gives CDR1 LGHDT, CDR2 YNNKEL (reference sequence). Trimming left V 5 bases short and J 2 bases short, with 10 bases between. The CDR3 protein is CASSEGDPYEQYF. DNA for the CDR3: TGTGCCAGCAGCGAGGGGGACCCCTACGAGCAGTACTTC.

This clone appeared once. This CDR3 is CASSERAGRKVYQTF. DNA for the CDR3: TGTGCCAGCAGTGAAAGGGCAGGGCGAAAGGTGTACCAGACCTTC. The chain has TRBV6-1 and TRBJ1-2, with a tentative D call TRBD1 (5 bases). Germline CDR1 is MNHNS and CDR2 is SASEGT. There are 15 residues in the CDR3. V was pared by 2 bases and J by 14 bases, with 24 bases between.

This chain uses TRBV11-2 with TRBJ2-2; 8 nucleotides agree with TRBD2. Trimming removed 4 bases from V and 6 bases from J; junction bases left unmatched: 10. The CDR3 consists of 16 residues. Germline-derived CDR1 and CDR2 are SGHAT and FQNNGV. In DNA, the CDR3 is TGTGCCAGCAGCTCCGGGACCGGACTAGCTGCCGGGGAGCTGTTTTTT. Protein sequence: CASSSGTGLAAGELFF.

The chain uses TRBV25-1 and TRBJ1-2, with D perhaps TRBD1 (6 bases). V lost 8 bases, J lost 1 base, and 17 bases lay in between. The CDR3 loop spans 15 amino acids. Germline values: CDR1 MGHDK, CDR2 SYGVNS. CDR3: CASRLGGGDNYGYTF. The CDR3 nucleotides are TGTGCCAGCCGACTCGGGGGGGGCGATAACTATGGCTACACCTTC.

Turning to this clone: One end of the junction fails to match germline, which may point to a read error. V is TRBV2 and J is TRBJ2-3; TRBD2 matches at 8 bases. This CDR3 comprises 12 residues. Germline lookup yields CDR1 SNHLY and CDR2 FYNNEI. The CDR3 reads CASSERGTGGVF. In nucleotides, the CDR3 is TGTGCCAGCAGTGAAAGAGGAACGGGAGGGGTTTTT.

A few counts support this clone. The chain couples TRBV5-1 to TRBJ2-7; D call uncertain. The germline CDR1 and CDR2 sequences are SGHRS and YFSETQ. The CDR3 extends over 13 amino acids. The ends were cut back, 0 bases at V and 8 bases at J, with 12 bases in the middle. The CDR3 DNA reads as TGCGCCAGCAGCTTGGGTGACCCCGCCCAGCAGTACTTC. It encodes CASSLGDPAQQYF.

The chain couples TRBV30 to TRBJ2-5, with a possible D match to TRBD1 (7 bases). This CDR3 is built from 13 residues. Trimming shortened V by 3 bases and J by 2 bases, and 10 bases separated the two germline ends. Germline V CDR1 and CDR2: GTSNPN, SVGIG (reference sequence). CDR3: CAWRPGGQETQYF. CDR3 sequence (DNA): TGTGCCTGGAGACCAGGGGGGCAAGAGACCCAGTACTTC.

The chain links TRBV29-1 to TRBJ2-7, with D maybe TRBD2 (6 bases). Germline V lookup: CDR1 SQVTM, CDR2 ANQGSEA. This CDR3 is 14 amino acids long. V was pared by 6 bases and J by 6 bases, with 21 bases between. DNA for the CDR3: TGCAGCGTGAGGACGGGGGACTTATCGGTCGAGCAGTACTTC. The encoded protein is CSVRTGDLSVEQYF.

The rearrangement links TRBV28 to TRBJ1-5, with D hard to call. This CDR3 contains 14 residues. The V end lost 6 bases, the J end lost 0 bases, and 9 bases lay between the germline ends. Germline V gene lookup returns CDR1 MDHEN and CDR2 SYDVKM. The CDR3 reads CASSPGGSNQPQHF. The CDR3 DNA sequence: TGTGCCAGCAGCCCAGGTGGTAGCAATCAGCCCCAGCATTTT.

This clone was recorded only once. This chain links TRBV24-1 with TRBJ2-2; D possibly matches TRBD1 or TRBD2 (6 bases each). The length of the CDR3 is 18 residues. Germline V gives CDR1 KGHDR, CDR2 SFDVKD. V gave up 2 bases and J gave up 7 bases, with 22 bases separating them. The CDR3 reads CATSDSGAMEGAYGELFF. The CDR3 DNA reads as TGTGCCACCAGTGATTCGGGGGCGATGGAAGGGGCCTACGGGGAGCTGTTTTTT.

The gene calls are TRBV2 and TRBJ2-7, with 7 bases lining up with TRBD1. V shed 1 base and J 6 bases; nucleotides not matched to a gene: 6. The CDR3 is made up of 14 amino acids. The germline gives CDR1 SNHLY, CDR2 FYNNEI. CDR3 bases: TGTGCCAGCAGTGAAGAACAGGGGCTAGGCGAGCAGTACTTC. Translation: CASSEEQGLGEQYF.

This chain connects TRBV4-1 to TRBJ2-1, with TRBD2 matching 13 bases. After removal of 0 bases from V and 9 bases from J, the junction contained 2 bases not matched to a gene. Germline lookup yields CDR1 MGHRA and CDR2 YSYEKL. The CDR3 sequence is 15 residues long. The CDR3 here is CASSQEGTSGAEQFF. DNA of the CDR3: TGCGCCAGCAGCCAAGAGGGGACTAGCGGGGCTGAGCAGTTCTTC.

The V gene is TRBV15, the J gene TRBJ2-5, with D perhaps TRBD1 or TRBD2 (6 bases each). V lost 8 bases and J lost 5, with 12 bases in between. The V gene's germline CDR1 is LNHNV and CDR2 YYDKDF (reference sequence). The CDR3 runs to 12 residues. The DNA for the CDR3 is TGTGCCACCGAGGGGGGTGGGGAGACCCAGTACTTC. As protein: CATEGGGETQYF.

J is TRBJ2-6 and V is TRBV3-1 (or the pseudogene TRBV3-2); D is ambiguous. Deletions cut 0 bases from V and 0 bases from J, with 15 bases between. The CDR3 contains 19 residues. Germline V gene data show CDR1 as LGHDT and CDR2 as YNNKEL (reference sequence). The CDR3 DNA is TGTGCCAGCAGCCAAGATGAGGACCTGCCCGTCTCTGGGGCCAACGTCCTGACTTTC. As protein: CASSQDEDLPVSGANVLTF.